This TCR beta chain was retrieved from a study of cytomegalovirus exposure and HLA in healthy donors (dated by TCRdb to about 2017). At the level of the whole study: According to an earlier analysis of 587 of the donors, about 179 million T cells yielded 95 million to 140 million unique TCR beta sequences and 250 to 350 Gb of sequence data. The later analysis used no new phenotypic data to find candidate immune exposures, relying instead on TCR beta sequences and their occurrence across donors. An early release that covered 500 to 800 HLA-typed donors contained approximately 300 gigabases of sequencing data and tens of millions of unique TCR sequences. The number of typed donors differed by locus: about 620-640 for A, B, C, DRB1 and DQB1; about 520 for DQA1; 606 for DPA1; and about 450 for DPB1. Besides the first cohort of 550 to 750 subjects, a separate validation cohort made up of some 110 different subjects was used. On average, 235,054 unique TCR beta nucleotide sequences were sequenced per donor among some 430 genotyped donors of the cohort, with roughly 19% of those sequences being non-productive. The study aimed to test whether signatures of past pathogen exposure could be identified by cataloging public T cell receptors. To decide whether each TCR beta V gene segment behaved as functional or pseudogenic, an earlier analysis of some 570 of the donors relied on high-throughput TCR beta sequencing. To predict cytomegalovirus infection status, the study brought together high-throughput TCR immunosequencing, statistical association of individual TCRs with disease status, and machine learning. All discovery cohort repertoires had been generated using a single sequencing platform. Class I and class II HLA loci were covered by the typing at four-digit resolution. Donor age, sex, ethnicity and CMV serostatus were collected together with the repertoire data. Roughly five DR-DQ haplotypes were handled as single units for association and clustering because linkage in the cohort was strong. Among the roughly 400 genotyped donors, more than 70% belonged to the genetic ancestry cluster associated with self-reported Caucasian donors. Using immunosequencing, the study profiled T cell repertoires from 500 to 800 subjects and related those repertoires to cytomegalovirus serostatus. Genome-wide SNP genotypes for about three fifths of the roughly 670 donors were used in a later genetic analysis, which treated that subset as a discovery cohort. A later analysis re-examined previously published TCR beta repertoires from more than 650 donors and added high-resolution HLA genotyping to investigate patterns of TCR occurrence. The paper as a whole reports these results and caveats: In vitro tests confirmed that a few of the cytomegalovirus-associated TCR beta chains recognize cytomegalovirus antigens. Most TCR sequences were seen in very few donors, while some public TCRs were found in many individuals. Immune exposure information for the cohort was limited to CMV serostatus. Strong co-occurrence of HLA alleles, especially DR and DQ, made assigning TCR associations to individual alleles difficult. The authors suggested that the approach could potentially be generalized to other disease states and immunological phenotypes. The earlier analysis of approximately 560 of the donors excluded roughly 17 rarely observed V segments, including chromosome 9 orphons, because counts were too low. Presence/absence analyses assumed roughly uniform sequencing depth across donors, an assumption that may not hold. A later genetic analysis reported fewer N-insertions in productive TCRs among donors in an Asian-associated ancestry cluster than the roughly 700-donor mean. A later analysis found that most CMV-associated TCR beta chains appeared HLA-restricted, with HLA associations seemingly driven largely by CMV exposure. Because some donors lacked HLA typing at each locus, the association tests relied only on the typed subset. In a later analysis, HLA-associated TCR beta chains showed more clonal expansion and lower generation probabilities than non-associated chains that were equally common. A further reported finding was that TCR beta sequences accurately predicted the HLA-A and HLA-B alleles for most subjects in the first cohort. A later analysis found that TCR association rates varied across HLA loci, with DRB1 alleles showing the most associated TCRs and HLA-C alleles the fewest. In the study, 164 TCR beta chains were listed as associated with cytomegalovirus. Several of the top co-occurrence clusters appeared to be linked to parvovirus B19, influenza, CMV and Epstein-Barr virus, according to a later analysis. At a false discovery rate of 0.05, a later analysis linked around 17,000 TCR beta sequences to specific HLA alleles. The cohort was sequenced for TCR beta chains only, and without alpha or paired-chain data the features that could be detected were limited. A group of highly shared sequence variants was considered likely to be a technical artifact of the sequencing pipeline. In both the original and validation cohorts, the classifier was reported to diagnose cytomegalovirus status with high specificity and sensitivity. The 87-base-pair reads could not distinguish some IMGT-functional V segments, including TRBV6-2 and TRBV6-3, so those segments were excluded. Linkage disequilibrium might explain the correlated functional status among segregating V segments, but an unknown experimental factor could not be excluded. In a later genetic analysis, a missense DCLRE1C variant was associated with V-gene and J-gene trimming of TCR beta chains, and the association was replicated in an independent cohort. In an earlier analysis of approximately 590 of the donors, most TCR beta V segments appeared in productive rearrangements about 87% or about 30% of the time, broadly matching IMGT annotations.

In total, more than 500 healthy bone marrow donors made up the cohort. Cohort members were all nominally healthy when sampled, although unrecorded immune exposures were likely present. The donor was CMV seropositive and belonged to the group of 250 to 300 seropositive cohort members. Every donor gave a peripheral blood sample, and the peripheral blood mononuclear cells from that sample were used for TCR beta sequencing. The Qiagen DNeasy Blood Extraction Kit was used to extract genomic DNA from the blood cell samples. A distance of 9 bases separates the germline ends of V and J, which lose 0 bases and 2 bases respectively. The germline V gene yields SGHVS for CDR1 and FQNEAQ for CDR2. The CDR3 covers 15 residues, taking in both the cysteine and the phenylalanine. Of all the DNA, just the CDR3 is kept, 45 bases in frame from base 1. Receptor amplification or capture employed the immunoSEQ multiplex PCR assay. A mixture of 60 forward primers for TCR Vbeta segments and 13 reverse primers for TCR Jbeta segments was used in the multiplex PCR. The CDR3 region of rearranged TCR beta genes was amplified from genomic DNA with a multiplex PCR assay. The Illumina HiSeq System was used to sequence the amplified TCR beta libraries as 87-base-pair reads. The source study handled its data this way. Across the 600 to 700 repertoires, a later analysis counted roughly 84 million unique TCR beta chains, 9.5 million to 12 million of which were shared by at least two donors. Raw reads were error-corrected and collapsed into unique sequences with a nearest-neighbor algorithm that merged closely related sequences to remove PCR and sequencing errors. Alignment of CDR3 sequences to IMGT reference sequences was used to assign V, D and J gene segments. For a sequence to be retained, a match of at least six nucleotides to both a V gene segment and a J gene segment was required. A rearrangement was called productive if the CDR3 had no stop codons and remained in frame with V and J, and every other rearrangement was called non-productive. Following IMGT convention, CDR3 was defined as the stretch from the second conserved V-encoded cysteine to the conserved J-encoded phenylalanine. The earlier analysis of about 500 of the donors excluded sequences that lacked an unambiguous match to a single V gene segment. An earlier analysis of some 500 of the donors classified V segments as functional when productive rearrangements were above 56.7% and as segregating when the standard deviation between donors was above 5%. To diagnose cytomegalovirus status from the catalog of TCR beta chain sequences, a statistical classification framework was built. V and J gene assignment, in a later analysis, came from comparing TCR nucleotide sequences with IMGT/GENE-DB human TR gene sequences. In a later analysis, CDR3 sequences and most-parsimonious VDJ recombination scenarios were assigned using the TCRdist pipeline. In a later analysis, every TCR beta chain was defined by the combination of its CDR3 amino acid sequence and its V-gene family, and reads without a unique V-gene family were dropped. A later analysis removed 600 or so highly shared, low-generation-probability nucleotide sequences to deal with suspected cross-contamination and a sequencing artifact. For each public chain, a later analysis derived a clonal expansion index from normalized ranks of inferred template counts within each repertoire. In a later analysis, generation probabilities were computed with a VDJ recombination model fitted to out-of-frame rearrangements, and the resulting probabilities were checked against IGoR. A later analysis scored TCR-TCR, TCR-HLA and TCR-CMV co-occurrence with hypergeometric tests, applying a repertoire-size bias correction to TCR pairs. In a later analysis, false discovery rates were estimated by permuting HLA or CMV assignments 20 times. In a later analysis, co-occurring TCRs were grouped with DBSCAN, and TCRdist sequence similarity was added when clustering was performed within HLA-allele-positive subsets. Repertoires with fewer than 30,000 or more than 120,000 public chains were left out of co-occurrence clustering, as were about five repertoires with anomalous nucleotide sharing. Here the immuneACCESS table is served through TCRdb, limited to in-frame sequences with V and J called. Missing clones are a known gap in these copies; in checked studies unresolved V genes cover under half, and the rest lacks a known reason. V, J and clone size reflect that table, while D and trimming were determined from the DNA. This sample lists about 100,000 clones; around 10% were detected once. Together, the top ten hold approximately 6% of the sample.

Concerning this clone itself: No cognate antigen has been identified for it. Nothing much larger sits one base from this clone, and base qualities are not available.

The chain uses TRBV7-8 and TRBJ2-3; no D gene call is confident. Input material: PBMCs. The source is a man between 40 and 49 years old in good health and CMV-seropositive. The CDR3 protein sequence reads: CASSLALQYTDTQYF. The nucleotides read TGTGCCAGCAGCTTAGCGCTACAGTACACAGATACGCAGTATTTT.